The sequence of this T cell receptor beta chain was determined in a study of T cells in Graves' hyperthyroidism and ophthalmopathy. The study's findings and limits: Blood samples included most of the expanded thyroid clonotypes exceeding 0.001. Using 13 V-J features, a model discriminated ophthalmopathy from stable hyperthyroidism. A median around 6.8 months before onset, the model predicted ophthalmopathy.

The CDR3 totals 14 residues. V gave up 1 base and J gave up 8 bases, with 14 bases separating them. Per germline, CDR1 LGHNA and CDR2 YNFKEQ. Using RNA transcripts as the source, TCR beta CDR3 regions were amplified. Primed by the HTBI set, a first-round RT-PCR was run on the TCR CDR3. TCRdb reanalysed the multiplex PCR reads using MiXCR and keeps one entry per CDR3 protein. The repertoire holds 300,000 to 450,000 distinct CDR3 sequences, with approximately 18% as singletons. With regard to this clonotype: As yet, its antigen is unknown.

The authors obtained PBMCs from more than 8 ml of fresh peripheral blood. The sequence was collected from a woman in her 30s with Graves' hyperthyroidism that later progressed to Graves' ophthalmopathy. The chain couples TRBV4-2 to TRBJ1-2, with no clear D. The sequencing input was blood. The CDR3 region is CASSQVLVSWGYTF. CDR3 nucleotides: TGTGCCAGCAGCCAAGTCTTGGTCTCTTGGGGCTACACCTTC.